The clone carrying this TCR beta chain was counted between two and nine times. This entry is derived from a study of T-cell reconstitution after alpha-beta-depleted transplantation in children. Germline loops: CDR1 SEHNR, CDR2 FQNEAQ (reference sequence). The CDR3 extends over 13 amino acids. V lost 0 bases to trimming and J lost 5 bases, with 6 bases between them. Unique molecular identifiers were used in preparing the TCRbeta library. MiXCR was run by TCRdb on the PCR reads, yielding one entry per CDR3 protein. The sample has about 400,000 distinct CDR3 sequences, around 21% seen once. The TCR comes from a human donor who donated a stem cell graft to a child with acute myeloid leukemia. The V call is TRBV7-9, the J call TRBJ2-3; D remains ambiguous. Source: PBMCs from the stem cell graft donor, taken from the stem cell graft. The CDR3 sequence: CASSLATGDTQYF. CDR3 in DNA: TGTGCCAGCAGCTTAGCTACGGGAGATACGCAGTATTTT. The complete variable domain, with remaining parts taken from reference TRBV7-9 and TRBJ2-3, reads DTGVSQNPRHKITKRGQNVTFRCDPISEHNRLYWYRQTLGQGPEFLTYFQNEAQLEKSRLLSDRFSAERPKGSFSTLEIQRTEQGDSAMYLCASSLATGDTQYFGPGTRLTVL.